A single sample is the source of the 8 T cell receptor beta chains below, sequenced in a study of shared clonotypes between healthy human individuals. Measured with immunoSEQ multiplex PCR; TCRdb has only the in-frame clones, and not every one. The sample carries roughly 320,000 clones, more than 75% recorded once. Sequencing was carried out using memory CD8+ T cells sorted from blood. Subset specified: CD45RO+ cells pooled with CCR7-negative TemRA cells. All receptors come from a man between 18 and 35 years old in good health.

This sequence joins TRBV9 and TRBJ1-3; D is ambiguous. V dropped 0 bases and J dropped 4 bases, with 14 bases sitting between them. This CDR3 comprises 16 residues. CDR1 and CDR2 from the germline V gene are SGDLS and YYNGEE. The CDR3, as DNA: TGTGCCAGCAGCGTAGTGGACGGAATGGAAGGAAACACCATATATTTT. This sequence encodes CASSVVDGMEGNTIYF. Based on the CDR3 plus reference TRBV9 and TRBJ1-3, the full variable domain is DSGVTQTPKHLITATGQRVTLRCSPRSGDLSVYWYQQSLDQGLQFLIQYYNGEERAKGNILERFSAQQFPDLHSELNLSSLELGDSALYFCASSVVDGMEGNTIYFGEGSWLTVV.

V gene TRBV10-2 combines with J gene TRBJ2-7, with 7 bases lining up with TRBD1. Germline-derived CDR1 and CDR2 are WSHSY and SAAADI. With V trimmed by 10 bases and J by 6 bases, 12 bases remained unmatched. There are 13 residues in the CDR3. CDR3 amino acids: CATSQGTDLEQYF. CDR3 DNA sequence: TGCGCCACCTCCCAAGGGACAGACCTCGAGCAGTACTTC.

Comments on this clone: Since a much larger clone is just one base distant, this may be a read error. The chain uses TRBV9 and TRBJ1-1, with D hard to call. The V end lost 0 bases, the J end lost 1 base, and 4 bases lay between the germline ends. The germline gives CDR1 SGDLS, CDR2 YYNGEE. This CDR3 is built from 13 residues. The CDR3 coding sequence is TGTGCCAGCAGCGTAGGGGCGAACACTGAAGCTTTCTTT. As protein: CASSVGANTEAFF.

The chain carries TRBV4-1 and TRBJ2-1; unclear D gene. Germline assignment: CDR1 MGHRA and CDR2 YSYEKL. This CDR3 has 16 amino acids. Trimming took off 0 bases at V and 5 bases at J, with 14 bases between the two ends. CDR3 amino acids: CASSQDRAGRNNEQFF. In DNA, the CDR3 is TGCGCCAGCAGCCAAGATCGCGCAGGTCGGAACAATGAGCAGTTCTTC.

The chain combines TRBV10-3 with TRBJ2-5; D may be TRBD1 or TRBD2 (5 bases each). Germline V CDR1 and CDR2: ENHRY, SYGVKD. V lost 4 bases and J 3 bases, leaving 9 bases between the germline ends. The CDR3 covers 13 residues. As DNA, the CDR3 is TGTGCCATCAGTGGGGACCGGAAAGAGACCCAGTACTTC. Translating gives CAISGDRKETQYF.

This clone was found once. V and J are TRBV5-1 and TRBJ2-7; D is possibly TRBD1 (5 bases). CDR1 is SGHRS, CDR2 YFSETQ, per germline. Deletions cut 0 bases from V and 2 bases from J, with 6 bases between. There are 13 residues in the CDR3. The CDR3 loop reads CASSLGTTYEQYF. In DNA, the CDR3 is TGCGCCAGCAGCTTGGGGACAACCTACGAGCAGTACTTC. Full variable domain (missing parts from reference TRBV5-1 and TRBJ2-7): KAGVTQTPRYLIKTRGQQVTLSCSPISGHRSVSWYQQTPGQGLQFLFEYFSETQRNKGNFPGRFSGRQFSNSRSEMNVSTLELGDSALYLCASSLGTTYEQYFGPGTRLTVT.

The chain combines TRBV5-1 with TRBJ2-7; 8 positions agree with TRBD2. CDR1 is SGHRS, CDR2 YFSETQ, per germline. CDR3 length: 13 amino acids. V was clipped by 4 bases and J by 6 bases; unmatched bases: 6. CDR3 loop: CASSPHGGAEQYF. The CDR3 DNA reads as TGCGCCAGCAGCCCCCACGGGGGGGCCGAGCAGTACTTC.

This clone has a single count. This chain's CDR3 is CASSLGDWAGNEQFF. The CDR3 DNA is TGTGCCAGCAGCCTTGGGGATTGGGCGGGTAATGAGCAGTTCTTC. The genes are TRBV27 and TRBJ2-1; weak D call: TRBD2 (5 bases). The V gene lost 6 bases and the J gene lost 7 bases, with 19 bases spanning the gap. The CDR3 runs to 15 residues. Germline-derived CDR1 and CDR2 are MNHEY and SMNVEV (reference sequence).